The entry below describes one TCR beta chain. Its specificity is unknown. The sample belongs to a study of cytomegalovirus exposure and HLA in healthy donors. The CDR3 loop spans 15 amino acids. V gave up 3 bases and J gave up 4 bases, with 10 bases separating them. Germline values: CDR1 LNHDA, CDR2 SQIVND (reference sequence). PCR employed 60 Vbeta and 13 Jbeta primers. Assay used: immunoSEQ multiplex PCR; TCRdb lists only in-frame clones, some missing. Its table lists tens of thousands of clones. Regarding the study as a whole: It was likely that a cluster of highly shared sequence variants was a sequencing artifact. Reported results showed that the classifier diagnosed cytomegalovirus status with high specificity and sensitivity. At a 0.05 false discovery rate, a later analysis found some 18,000 TCR beta sequences to be associated with HLA alleles.

This sequence was found in a female donor in good health and CMV-seropositive. The sample was PBMCs. The chain joins TRBV19 to TRBJ2-6, with D perhaps matching TRBD1 (6 bases). Here the CDR3 reads CASSITGTGANVLTF. In DNA form, the CDR3 reads TGTGCCAGTAGTATCACAGGGACCGGGGCCAACGTCCTGACTTTC. Full variable domain (rest looked up from reference TRBV19 and TRBJ2-6): DGGITQSPKYLFRKEGQNVTLSCEQNLNHDAMYWYRQDPGQGLRLIYYSQIVNDFQKGDIAEGYSVSREKKESFPLTVTSAQKNPTAFYLCASSITGTGANVLTFGAGSRLTVL.